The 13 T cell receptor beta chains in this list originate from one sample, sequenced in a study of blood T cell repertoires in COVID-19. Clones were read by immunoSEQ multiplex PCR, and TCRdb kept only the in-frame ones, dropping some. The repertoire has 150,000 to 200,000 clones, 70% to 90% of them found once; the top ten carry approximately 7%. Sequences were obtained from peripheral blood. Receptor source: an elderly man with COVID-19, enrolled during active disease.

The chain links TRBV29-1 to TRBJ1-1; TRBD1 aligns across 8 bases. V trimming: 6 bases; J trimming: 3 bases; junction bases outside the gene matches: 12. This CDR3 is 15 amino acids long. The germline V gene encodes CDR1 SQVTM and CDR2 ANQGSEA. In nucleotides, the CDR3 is TGCAGCGTGCCAGGGGGCGATGGCGGCCACACTGAAGCTTTCTTT. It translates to CSVPGGDGGHTEAFF. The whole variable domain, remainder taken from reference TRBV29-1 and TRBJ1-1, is SAVISQKPSRDICQRGTSLTIQCQVDSQVTMMFWYRQQPGQSLTLIATANQGSEATYESGFVIDKFPISRPNLTFSTLTVSNMSPEDSSIYLCSVPGGDGGHTEAFFGQGTRLTVV.

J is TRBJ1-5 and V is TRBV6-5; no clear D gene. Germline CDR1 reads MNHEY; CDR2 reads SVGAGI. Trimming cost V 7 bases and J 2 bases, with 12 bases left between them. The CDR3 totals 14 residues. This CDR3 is CASIAFGGNQPQHF. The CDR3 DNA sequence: TGTGCCAGCATAGCCTTCGGGGGCAATCAGCCCCAGCATTTT.

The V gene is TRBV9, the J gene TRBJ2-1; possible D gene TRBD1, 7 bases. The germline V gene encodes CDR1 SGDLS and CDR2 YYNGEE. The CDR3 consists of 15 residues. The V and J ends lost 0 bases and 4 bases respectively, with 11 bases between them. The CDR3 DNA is TGTGCCAGCAGCGTAGCTCAGGGGGGTTACAATGAGCAGTTCTTC. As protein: CASSVAQGGYNEQFF.

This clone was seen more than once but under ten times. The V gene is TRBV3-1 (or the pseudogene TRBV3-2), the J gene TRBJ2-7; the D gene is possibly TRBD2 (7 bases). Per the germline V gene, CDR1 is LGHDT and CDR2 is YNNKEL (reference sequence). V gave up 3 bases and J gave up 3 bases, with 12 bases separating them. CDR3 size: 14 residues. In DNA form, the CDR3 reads TGTGCCAGCAGCCAGGGGGGGGGCGGCTACGAGCAGTACTTC. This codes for CASSQGGGGYEQYF.

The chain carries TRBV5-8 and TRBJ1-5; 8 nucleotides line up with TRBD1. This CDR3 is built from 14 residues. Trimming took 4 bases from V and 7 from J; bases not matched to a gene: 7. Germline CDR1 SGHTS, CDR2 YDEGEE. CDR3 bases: TGTGCCAGCAGCAGGACAGGGATGGAGCAGCCCCAGCATTTT. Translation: CASSRTGMEQPQHF.

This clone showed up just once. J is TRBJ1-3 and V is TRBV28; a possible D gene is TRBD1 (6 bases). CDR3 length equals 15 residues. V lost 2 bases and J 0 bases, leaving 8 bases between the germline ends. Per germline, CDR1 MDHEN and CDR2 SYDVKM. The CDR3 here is CASSLTGTSGNTIYF. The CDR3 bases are TGTGCCAGCAGTTTAACAGGGACCTCTGGAAACACCATATATTTT.

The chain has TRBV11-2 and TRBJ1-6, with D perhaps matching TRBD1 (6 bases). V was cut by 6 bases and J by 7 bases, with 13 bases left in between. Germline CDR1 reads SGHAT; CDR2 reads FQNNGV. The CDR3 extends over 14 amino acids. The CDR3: CASRSTGGNSPLHF. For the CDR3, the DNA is TGTGCCAGCAGGTCGACAGGTGGAAATTCACCCCTCCACTTT.

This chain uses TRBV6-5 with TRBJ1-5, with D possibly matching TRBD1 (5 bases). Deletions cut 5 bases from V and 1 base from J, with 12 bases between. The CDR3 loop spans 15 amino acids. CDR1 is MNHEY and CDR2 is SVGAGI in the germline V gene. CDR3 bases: TGTGCCAGCAGTCCTTGGGGGGGAAGCAATCAGCCCCAGCATTTT. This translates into CASSPWGGSNQPQHF.

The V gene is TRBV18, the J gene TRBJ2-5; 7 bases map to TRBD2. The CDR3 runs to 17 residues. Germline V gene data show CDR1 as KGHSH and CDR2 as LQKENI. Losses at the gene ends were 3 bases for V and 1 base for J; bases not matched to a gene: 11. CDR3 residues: CASSPSYSGGAQETQYF. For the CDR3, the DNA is TGTGCCAGCTCACCCTCCTACTCGGGGGGAGCCCAAGAGACCCAGTACTTC.

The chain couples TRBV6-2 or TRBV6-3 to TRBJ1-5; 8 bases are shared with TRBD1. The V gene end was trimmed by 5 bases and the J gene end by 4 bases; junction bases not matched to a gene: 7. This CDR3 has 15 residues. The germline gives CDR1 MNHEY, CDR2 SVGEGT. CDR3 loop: CASSAGGRGNQPQHF. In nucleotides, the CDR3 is TGTGCCAGCAGTGCAGGGGGCCGGGGGAATCAGCCCCAGCATTTT.

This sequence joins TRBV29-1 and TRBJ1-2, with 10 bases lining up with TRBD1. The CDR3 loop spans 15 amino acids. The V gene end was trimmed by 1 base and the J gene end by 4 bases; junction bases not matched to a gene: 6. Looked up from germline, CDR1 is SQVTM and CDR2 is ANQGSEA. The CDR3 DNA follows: TGCAGCGTTGAAGGACAGGGGGCGAGACGCTATGGCTACACCTTC. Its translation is CSVEGQGARRYGYTF.

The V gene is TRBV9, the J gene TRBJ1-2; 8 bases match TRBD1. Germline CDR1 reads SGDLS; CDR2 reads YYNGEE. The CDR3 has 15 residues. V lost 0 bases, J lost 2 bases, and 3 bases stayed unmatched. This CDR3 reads CASSVEPGGNYGYTF. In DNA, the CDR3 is TGTGCCAGCAGCGTAGAGCCAGGGGGCAACTATGGCTACACCTTC.

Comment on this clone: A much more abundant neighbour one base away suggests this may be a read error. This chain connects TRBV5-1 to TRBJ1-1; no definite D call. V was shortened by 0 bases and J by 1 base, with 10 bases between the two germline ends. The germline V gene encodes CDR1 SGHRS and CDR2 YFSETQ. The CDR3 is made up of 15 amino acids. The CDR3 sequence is CASSLAVGGNTEAFF. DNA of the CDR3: TGCGCCAGCAGCTTGGCCGTTGGAGGGAACACTGAAGCTTTCTTT.